The 15 T cell receptor beta chains presented below share a single source sample, sequenced in a study of human T cells and chemical hapten exposure. Stated time point: healthy volunteer bleed at 6 weeks. The authors extracted total RNA from unfractionated whole blood. TCRdb reprocessed the RACE reads via MiXCR and lists one record per CDR3 protein. The sample lists some 77,000 distinct CDR3 sequences, approximately 8.6% occurring once. Sequences were obtained from whole blood. The receptor set was obtained from a female donor in good health. Some clones in this sample may be carry-over from other donors' samples.

This clonotype came up a few times. This rearrangement joins TRBV5-4 to TRBJ1-6; weak D call: TRBD1 (6 bases). V was shortened by 5 bases and J by 10 bases, with 10 bases between the two germline ends. The CDR3 contains 12 residues. Looked up from germline, CDR1 is SGHNT and CDR2 is YYREEE (reference sequence). CDR3 bases: TGTGCCAGCAGTGTCGACAGGTCACCCCTCCACTTT. Its protein is CASSVDRSPLHF.

This clonotype came up a few times. The CDR3 DNA sequence: TGTGCCAGCAGCCAAGATTTCAGCTACAATGAGCAGTTCTTC. The encoded protein is CASSQDFSYNEQFF. The V gene is TRBV3-1, the J gene TRBJ2-1; no clear D. The V gene lost 0 bases and the J gene lost 3 bases, with 6 bases spanning the gap. CDR1 LGHDT and CDR2 YNNKEL come from the germline V gene (reference sequence). The CDR3 runs to 14 residues.

This clonotype was seen more than once but under ten times. This chain uses TRBV10-3 with TRBJ1-2, with TRBD1 matching over 7 bases. V trimming: 10 bases; J trimming: 6 bases; junction bases outside the gene matches: 14. The CDR3 is made up of 14 amino acids. Germline CDR1 ENHRY, CDR2 SYGVKD. The CDR3 DNA follows: TGTGCCACCCATAGGGGGCTCCGGAGAGATGGCTACACCTTC. It yields the protein CATHRGLRRDGYTF.

This rearrangement joins TRBV7-2 to TRBJ2-3; D ambiguous. Trimming cost V 2 bases and J 2 bases, with 11 bases left between them. CDR1 SGHTA and CDR2 FQGNSA come from the germline V gene. The CDR3 has 15 amino acids. The CDR3 DNA sequence: TGTGCCAGCAGCTTAACAACGCAGGCCACAGATACGCAGTATTTT. Its protein product is CASSLTTQATDTQYF.

This clonotype was recorded at least ten times. This chain joins TRBV4-2 and TRBJ1-4; D unclear. V dropped 0 bases and J dropped 8 bases, with 7 bases sitting between them. CDR1 LGHNA and CDR2 YNFKEQ come from the germline V gene. CDR3 size: 13 residues. The CDR3 coding sequence is TGTGCCAGCAGCCAAGATCTCGGAGAAAAACTGTTTTTT. Protein product: CASSQDLGEKLFF.

The chain combines TRBV6-6 with TRBJ2-3; the match to TRBD1 covers 10 bases. V lost 5 bases, J lost 6 bases, and 8 bases stayed unmatched. Germline V lookup: CDR1 MNHNY, CDR2 SVGAGI (reference sequence). The CDR3 totals 15 residues. CDR3 nucleotides: TGTGCCAGCAGTCAACCGGGACAGGGGTCGGATACGCAGTATTTT. It codes for CASSQPGQGSDTQYF.

The CDR3 DNA reads TGCAGTGCCCAGGCCGGGACTAGCGGGGTTGATGAGCAGTTCTTC. Protein product: CSAQAGTSGVDEQFF. The rearrangement uses TRBV20-1 and TRBJ2-1, with 13 bases that match TRBD2. This CDR3 is built from 15 residues. Germline CDR1 and CDR2: DFQATT and SNEGSKA (reference sequence). The junction had 10 bases not matched to a gene; V was cut back by 6 bases and J by 8 bases.

This sequence joins TRBV7-9 and TRBJ2-5; 13 bases are a match to TRBD2. The junction had 4 bases not matched to a gene; V was cut back by 6 bases and J by 0 bases. The germline gives CDR1 SEHNR, CDR2 FQNEAQ (reference sequence). The CDR3 totals 16 residues. Here the CDR3 reads CASRDTSGGDQETQYF. The CDR3 coding sequence is TGTGCCAGCAGGGACACTAGCGGGGGGGACCAAGAGACCCAGTACTTC.

This clonotype was counted ten times or more. V gene TRBV18 combines with J gene TRBJ1-4; the D is unclear. Trimming left V 8 bases short and J 7 bases short, with 14 bases between. In germline, CDR1 is KGHSH, CDR2 LQKENI. The CDR3 runs 13 residues. CDR3 sequence reads: CASIRVPGEKLFF. In nucleotides, the CDR3 is TGTGCCAGCATCCGGGTCCCGGGTGAAAAACTGTTTTTT.

Turning to this clonotype: A much larger clone lies one base from this, so it may be a read error. The chain employs TRBV12-5 and TRBJ2-1, with TRBD1 as a possible D gene (5 bases). There are 14 residues in the CDR3. CDR1 and CDR2 (germline): LGHNT, FRNRAP. The germline V and J ends were trimmed by 5 bases and 12 bases, with 20 bases remaining between them. This CDR3 reads CASGAKGSHAVQFF. The CDR3 DNA is TGTGCTAGTGGTGCAAAGGGGTCACACGCTGTGCAGTTCTTC.

This clonotype was seen at least ten times. V gene TRBV12-5 combines with J gene TRBJ1-5; no clear D. This CDR3 is built from 20 residues. Germline V gene data show CDR1 as LGHNT and CDR2 as FRNRAP. Trimming took 6 bases from V and 5 from J, leaving 32 bases between them. The CDR3 DNA sequence: TGTGCTAGTGGACCTGCTTCGCCACTCCTCAAAATAGAGCGGGATCAGCCCCAGCATTTT. It specifies CASGPASPLLKIERDQPQHF.

The V gene is TRBV12-3 or TRBV12-4, the J gene TRBJ1-3; 11 bases are a match to TRBD1. The CDR3 runs 15 residues. The trim removed 6 bases at V and 5 bases at J, leaving 6 bases unmatched. The CDR3 sequence is CASSWTGGERNTIYF. CDR3 DNA: TGTGCCAGCAGCTGGACAGGGGGCGAGAGAAACACCATATATTTT.

This clonotype showed up many times. The chain is built from TRBV5-4 and TRBJ1-3, with TRBD1 matching over 7 bases. CDR3 length equals 17 residues. The V gene end was trimmed by 0 bases and the J gene end by 0 bases; junction bases not matched to a gene: 6. Germline V lookup: CDR1 SGHNT, CDR2 YYREEE (reference sequence). The CDR3 DNA reads TGTGCCAGCAGCTTGGTGCCCCGGGACAGCTCTGGAAACACCATATATTTT. Residues: CASSLVPRDSSGNTIYF.

The table lists this clonotype with many counts. The chain links TRBV29-1 to TRBJ2-7; possible D gene TRBD1, 6 bases. Trimming took off 8 bases at V and 6 bases at J, with 20 bases between the two ends. Germline CDR1 SQVTM, CDR2 ANQGSEA. CDR3 length: 13 residues. Written as DNA, the CDR3 is TGCAGCACCCGACAGGCCTTCTTGAGCGAGCAGTACTTC. The encoded protein is CSTRQAFLSEQYF.

In this sample, this clonotype turned up a few times. This chain links TRBV5-1 with TRBJ2-1, with D tentatively TRBD2 (6 bases). The V and J ends lost 4 bases and 4 bases respectively, with 15 bases between them. The CDR3 contains 15 residues. Germline CDR1 SGHRS, CDR2 YFSETQ. The CDR3 sequence: CASSTGGERYNEQFF. For the CDR3, the DNA is TGCGCCAGCAGCACGGGCGGGGAAAGGTACAATGAGCAGTTCTTC.